This section outlines one T cell receptor beta chain sequence together with its context. There are 16 residues in the CDR3. The V gene's germline CDR1 is MNHEY and CDR2 SVGEGT. V dropped 5 bases and J dropped 4; count of bases not matched to a gene: 9. This sample is part of a study of blood T cell repertoires in COVID-19. Original processing methods: Quantification of nucleated cells was approximated via reference gene primer amplification. Some clones are missing from TCRdb's copy, which holds only in-frame ones; the method was immunoSEQ multiplex PCR. From that table come the V and J calls and clone size; the DNA was used to work out D and trimming. The sample has tens of thousands of clones, under 90% seen once. Followed longitudinally, the Seattle patients had been enrolled during active infection.

The sample was peripheral blood. This TCR derives from a man in his fifties or sixties with COVID-19, enrolled during active disease. The gene calls are TRBV6-2 or TRBV6-3 and TRBJ1-5, with 9 bases fitting TRBD1. The CDR3 nucleotides read TGTGCCAGCAGTCGTCGGACAGGGGTGGCGAATCAGCCCCAGCATTTT. Translated: CASSRRTGVANQPQHF.